The T cell receptor beta chain under discussion was sequenced for a study of cytomegalovirus exposure and HLA in healthy donors. As for the study in general: Samples from HLA-typed donors yielded some 85 million unique TCRs in an early data release.

13 Jbeta primers and 60 Vbeta primers were used for the PCR. Assay: immunoSEQ multiplex PCR; the TCRdb copy retains only in-frame clones and omits some. The table includes over 120,000 clones, 70% to 85% detected once. General study findings and limits: Highly shared variants forming one cluster were likely a sequencing artifact. Reports described diagnosis of cytomegalovirus status by the classifier as highly specific and sensitive. Later work found most CMV-associated TCR beta chains apparently HLA-restricted.

This clone was detected only once. Its cognate antigen is unknown. The germline gives CDR1 SGHTA, CDR2 FQGNSA. The CDR3 totals 17 residues. Trimming cost V 5 bases and J 0 bases; bases outside gene matches: 7. The specimen sequenced was PBMCs. The V and J genes are TRBV7-2 and TRBJ2-4, with TRBD2 matching 10 bases. The TCR comes from a man aged 25-45 years in good health and CMV-seropositive. Here the CDR3 reads CASSPLLAGLAKNIQYF. The DNA of the CDR3 is TGTGCCAGCAGCCCCTTACTAGCGGGGCTAGCCAAAAACATTCAGTACTTC.